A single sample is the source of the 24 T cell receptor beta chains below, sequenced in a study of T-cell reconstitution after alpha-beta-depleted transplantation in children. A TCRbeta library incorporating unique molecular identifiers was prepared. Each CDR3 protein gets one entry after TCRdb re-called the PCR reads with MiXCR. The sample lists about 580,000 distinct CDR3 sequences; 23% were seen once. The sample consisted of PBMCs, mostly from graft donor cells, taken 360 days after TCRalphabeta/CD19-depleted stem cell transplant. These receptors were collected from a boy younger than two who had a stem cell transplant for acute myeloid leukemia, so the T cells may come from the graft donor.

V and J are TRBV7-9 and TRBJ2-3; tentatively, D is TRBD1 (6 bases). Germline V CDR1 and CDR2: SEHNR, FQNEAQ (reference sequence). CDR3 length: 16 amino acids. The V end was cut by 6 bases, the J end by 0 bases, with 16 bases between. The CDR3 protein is CASSPNRVVSTDTQYF. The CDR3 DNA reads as TGTGCCAGCAGTCCCAACAGGGTAGTCAGCACAGATACGCAGTATTTT.

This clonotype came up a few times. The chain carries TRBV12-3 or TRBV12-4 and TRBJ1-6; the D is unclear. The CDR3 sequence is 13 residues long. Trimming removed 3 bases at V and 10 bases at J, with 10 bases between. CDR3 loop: CASSFLSGSPLHF. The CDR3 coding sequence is TGTGCCAGCAGTTTTCTATCCGGATCACCCCTCCACTTT.

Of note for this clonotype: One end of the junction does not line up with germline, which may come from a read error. CDR3 region: CASSLAPGGVNF. CDR3 DNA: TGTGCCAGCAGCTTAGCGCCGGGCGGGGTGAACTTC. The rearrangement links TRBV7-2 to TRBJ2-4; D possibly corresponds to TRBD2 (6 bases). The V gene's germline CDR1 is SGHTA and CDR2 FQGNSA. This CDR3 has 12 residues.

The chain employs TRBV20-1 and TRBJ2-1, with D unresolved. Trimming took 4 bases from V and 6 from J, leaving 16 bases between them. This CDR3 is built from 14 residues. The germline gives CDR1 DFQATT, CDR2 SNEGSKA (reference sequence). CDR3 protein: CSATAGTWGNEQFF. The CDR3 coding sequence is TGCAGTGCTACGGCCGGAACTTGGGGCAATGAGCAGTTCTTC.

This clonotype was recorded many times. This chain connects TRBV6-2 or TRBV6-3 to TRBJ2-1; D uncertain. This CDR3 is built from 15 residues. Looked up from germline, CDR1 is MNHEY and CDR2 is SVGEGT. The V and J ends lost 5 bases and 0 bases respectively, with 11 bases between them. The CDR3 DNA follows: TGTGCCAGCAGTAAAACCTTTCCCTCCTACAATGAGCAGTTCTTC. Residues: CASSKTFPSYNEQFF.

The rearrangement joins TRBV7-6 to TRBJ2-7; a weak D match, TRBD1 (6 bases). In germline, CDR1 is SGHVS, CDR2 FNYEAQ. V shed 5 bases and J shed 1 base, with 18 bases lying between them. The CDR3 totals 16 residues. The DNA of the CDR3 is TGTGCCAGCAGCCCTATGACCGAGGACAGATCCTACGAGCAGTACTTC. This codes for CASSPMTEDRSYEQYF.

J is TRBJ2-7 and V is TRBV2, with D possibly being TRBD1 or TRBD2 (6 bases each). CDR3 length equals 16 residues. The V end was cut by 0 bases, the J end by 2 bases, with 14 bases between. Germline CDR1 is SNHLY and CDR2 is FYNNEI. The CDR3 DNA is TGTGCCAGCAGTGAAGCTGGTAGGGGGGTCACCTACGAGCAGTACGTC. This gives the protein CASSEAGRGVTYEQYV.

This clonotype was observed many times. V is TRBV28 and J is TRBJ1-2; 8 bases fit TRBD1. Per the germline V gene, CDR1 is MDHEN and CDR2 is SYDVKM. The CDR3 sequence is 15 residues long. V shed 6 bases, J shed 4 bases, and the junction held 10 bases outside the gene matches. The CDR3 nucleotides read TGTGCCAGCAGCCATAACGACAGGGGCGGCTATGGCTACACCTTC. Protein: CASSHNDRGGYGYTF.

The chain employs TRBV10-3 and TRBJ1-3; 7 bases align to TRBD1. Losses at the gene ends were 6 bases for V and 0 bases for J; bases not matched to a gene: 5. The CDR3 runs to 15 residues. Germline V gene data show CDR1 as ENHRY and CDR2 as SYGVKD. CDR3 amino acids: CAIRLTGSSGNTIYF. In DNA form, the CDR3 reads TGTGCCATCAGACTGACAGGGAGCTCTGGAAACACCATATATTTT.

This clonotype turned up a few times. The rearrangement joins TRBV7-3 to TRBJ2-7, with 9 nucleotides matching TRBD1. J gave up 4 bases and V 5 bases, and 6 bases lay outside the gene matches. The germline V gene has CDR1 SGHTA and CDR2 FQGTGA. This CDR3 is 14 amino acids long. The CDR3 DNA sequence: TGTGCCAGCAGCACGACAGGGGGAGGGTACGAGCAGTACTTC. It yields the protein CASSTTGGGYEQYF. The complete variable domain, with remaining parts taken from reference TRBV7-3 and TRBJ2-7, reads GAGVSQTPSNKVTEKGKYVELRCDPISGHTALYWYRQSLGQGPEFLIYFQGTGAADDSGLPNDRFFAVRPEGSVSTLKIQRTERGDSAVYLCASSTTGGGYEQYFGPGTRLTVT.

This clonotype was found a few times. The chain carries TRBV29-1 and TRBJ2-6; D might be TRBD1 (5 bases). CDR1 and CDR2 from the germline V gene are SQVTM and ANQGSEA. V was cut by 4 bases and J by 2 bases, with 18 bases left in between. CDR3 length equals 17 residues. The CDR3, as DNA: TGCAGCGTTGTGGTCCCTGCGCAGGGTCCTGGGGCCAACGTCCTGACTTTC. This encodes CSVVVPAQGPGANVLTF.

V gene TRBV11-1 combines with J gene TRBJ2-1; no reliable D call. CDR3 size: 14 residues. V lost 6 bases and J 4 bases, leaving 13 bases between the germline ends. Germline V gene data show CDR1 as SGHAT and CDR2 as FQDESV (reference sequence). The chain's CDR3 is CASRPSGLYNEQFF. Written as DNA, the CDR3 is TGTGCCAGCAGACCGAGTGGATTATACAATGAGCAGTTCTTC.

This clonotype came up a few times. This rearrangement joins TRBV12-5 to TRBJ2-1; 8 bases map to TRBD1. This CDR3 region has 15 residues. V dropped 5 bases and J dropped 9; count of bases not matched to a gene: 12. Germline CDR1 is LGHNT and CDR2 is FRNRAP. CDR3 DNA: TGTGCTAGTGGTACCCCGGCCAGGGGGCGGAGTGAGCAGTTCTTC. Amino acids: CASGTPARGRSEQFF.

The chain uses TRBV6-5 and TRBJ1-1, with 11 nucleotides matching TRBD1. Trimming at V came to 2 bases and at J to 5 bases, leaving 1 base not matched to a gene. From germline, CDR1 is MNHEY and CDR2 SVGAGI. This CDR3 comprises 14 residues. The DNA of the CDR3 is TGTGCCAGCAGTTACGGACAGGGGGCTACTGAAGCTTTCTTT. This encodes CASSYGQGATEAFF.

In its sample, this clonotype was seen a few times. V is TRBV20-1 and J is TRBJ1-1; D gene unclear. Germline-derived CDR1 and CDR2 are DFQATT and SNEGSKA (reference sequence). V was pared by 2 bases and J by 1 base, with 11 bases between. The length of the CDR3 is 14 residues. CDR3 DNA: TGCAGTGCTAGACCTTGGACCGCGAACACTGAAGCTTTCTTT. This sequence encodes CSARPWTANTEAFF.

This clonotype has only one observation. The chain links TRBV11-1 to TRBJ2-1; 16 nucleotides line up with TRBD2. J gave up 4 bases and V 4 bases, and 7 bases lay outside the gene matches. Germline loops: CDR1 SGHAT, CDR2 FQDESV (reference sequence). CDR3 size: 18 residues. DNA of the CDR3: TGTGCCAGCAGCTCGGGACTAGCGGGGGGGTCTACTTACAATGAGCAGTTCTTC. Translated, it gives CASSSGLAGGSTYNEQFF. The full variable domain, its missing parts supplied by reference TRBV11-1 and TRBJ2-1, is EAEVAQSPRYKITEKSQAVAFWCDPISGHATLYWYRQILGQGPELLVQFQDESVVDDSQLPKDRFSAERLKGVDSTLKIQPAELGDSAMYLCASSSGLAGGSTYNEQFFGPGTRLTVL.

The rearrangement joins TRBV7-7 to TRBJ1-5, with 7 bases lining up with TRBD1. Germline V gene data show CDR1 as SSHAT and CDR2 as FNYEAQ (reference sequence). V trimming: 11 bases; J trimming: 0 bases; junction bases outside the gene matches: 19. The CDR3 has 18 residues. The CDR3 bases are TGTGCCTGCTCACCCCGGAGTGCGGGACAGACTAGCAATCAGCCCCAGCATTTT. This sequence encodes CACSPRSAGQTSNQPQHF.

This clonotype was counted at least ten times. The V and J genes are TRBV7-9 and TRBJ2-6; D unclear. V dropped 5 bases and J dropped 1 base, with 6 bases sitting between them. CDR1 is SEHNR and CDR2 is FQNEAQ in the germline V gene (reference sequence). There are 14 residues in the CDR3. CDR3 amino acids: CASSGSSGANVLTF. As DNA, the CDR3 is TGTGCCAGCAGCGGTTCATCTGGGGCCAACGTCCTGACTTTC. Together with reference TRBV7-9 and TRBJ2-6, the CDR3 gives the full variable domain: DTGVSQNPRHKITKRGQNVTFRCDPISEHNRLYWYRQTLGQGPEFLTYFQNEAQLEKSRLLSDRFSAERPKGSFSTLEIQRTEQGDSAMYLCASSGSSGANVLTFGAGSRLTVL.

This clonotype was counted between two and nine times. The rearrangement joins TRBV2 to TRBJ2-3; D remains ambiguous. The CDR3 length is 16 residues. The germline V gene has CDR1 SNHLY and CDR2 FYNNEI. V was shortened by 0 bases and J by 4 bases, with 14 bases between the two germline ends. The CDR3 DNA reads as TGTGCCAGCAGTGAAGCGCTTCTTTATGGCGCAGATACGCAGTATTTT. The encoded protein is CASSEALLYGADTQYF.

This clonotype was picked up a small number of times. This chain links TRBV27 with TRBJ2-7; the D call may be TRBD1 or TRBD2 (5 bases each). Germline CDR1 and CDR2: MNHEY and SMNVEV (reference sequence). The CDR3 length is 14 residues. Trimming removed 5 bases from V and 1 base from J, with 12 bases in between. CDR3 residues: CASSPGPWSYEQYV. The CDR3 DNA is TGTGCCAGCAGTCCGGGACCCTGGTCCTACGAGCAGTACGTC.

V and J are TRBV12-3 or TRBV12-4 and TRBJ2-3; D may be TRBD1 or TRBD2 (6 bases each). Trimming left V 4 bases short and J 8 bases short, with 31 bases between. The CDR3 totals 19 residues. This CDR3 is CASSSSSRGQGHLGGTQYF. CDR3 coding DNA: TGTGCCAGCAGTTCTTCATCCCGGGGGCAGGGGCATTTAGGAGGTACGCAGTATTTT.

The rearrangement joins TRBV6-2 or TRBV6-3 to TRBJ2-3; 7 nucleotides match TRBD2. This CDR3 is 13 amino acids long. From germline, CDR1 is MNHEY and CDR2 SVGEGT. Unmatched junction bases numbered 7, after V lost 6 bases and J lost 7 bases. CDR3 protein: CASSYGTIYTQYF. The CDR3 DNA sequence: TGTGCCAGCAGCTACGGGACTATCTATACGCAGTATTTT.

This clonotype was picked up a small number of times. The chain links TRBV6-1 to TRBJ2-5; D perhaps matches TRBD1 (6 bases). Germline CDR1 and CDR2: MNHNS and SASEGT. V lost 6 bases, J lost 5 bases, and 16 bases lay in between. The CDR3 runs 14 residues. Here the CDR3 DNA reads TGTGCCAGCAGCCCCACAGGGTTCGGGGAGACCCAGTACTTC. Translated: CASSPTGFGETQYF.

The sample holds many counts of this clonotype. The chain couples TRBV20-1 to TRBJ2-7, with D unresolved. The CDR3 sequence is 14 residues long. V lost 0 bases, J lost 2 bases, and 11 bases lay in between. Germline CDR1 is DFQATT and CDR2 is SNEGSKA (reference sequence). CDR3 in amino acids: CSARDRIGTYEQYF. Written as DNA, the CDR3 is TGCAGTGCTAGAGATCGCATAGGCACCTACGAGCAGTACTTC.